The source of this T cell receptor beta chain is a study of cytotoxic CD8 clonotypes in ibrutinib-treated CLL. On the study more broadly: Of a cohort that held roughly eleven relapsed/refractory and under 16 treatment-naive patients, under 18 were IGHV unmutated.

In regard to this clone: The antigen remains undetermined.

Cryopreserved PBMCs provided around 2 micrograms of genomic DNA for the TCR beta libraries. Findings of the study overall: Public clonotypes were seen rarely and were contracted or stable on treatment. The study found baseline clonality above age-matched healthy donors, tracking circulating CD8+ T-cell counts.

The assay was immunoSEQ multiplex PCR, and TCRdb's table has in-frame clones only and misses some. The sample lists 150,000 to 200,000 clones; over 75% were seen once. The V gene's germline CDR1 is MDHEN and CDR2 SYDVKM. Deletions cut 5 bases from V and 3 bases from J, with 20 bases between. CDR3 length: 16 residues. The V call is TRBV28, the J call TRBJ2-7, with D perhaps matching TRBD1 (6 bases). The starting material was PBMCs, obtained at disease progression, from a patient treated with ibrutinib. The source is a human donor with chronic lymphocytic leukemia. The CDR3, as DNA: TGTGCCAGCAGTCCCGGAACAGGGTCTATTAACTACGAGCAGTACTTC. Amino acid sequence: CASSPGTGSINYEQYF.